Shown below are 24 T cell receptor beta chains from a single sample sequenced in a study of cytomegalovirus exposure and HLA in healthy donors. The PCR contained 60 Vbeta and 13 Jbeta primers. The table came from immunoSEQ multiplex PCR; TCRdb's copy has only in-frame clones and leaves some out. The clone table shows about 40,000 clones, with the ten largest holding approximately 6.3%. The sample consisted of PBMCs. These receptors all come from a human donor in good health.

The V and J genes are TRBV19 and TRBJ1-1; TRBD1 matches at 7 bases. CDR3 length: 14 amino acids. Germline V gives CDR1 LNHDA, CDR2 SQIVND (reference sequence). V lost 5 bases, J lost 5 bases, and 8 bases stayed unmatched. In DNA form, the CDR3 reads TGTGCCAGTAGTGACAGGGCCATGGGAACTGAAGCTTTCTTT. Its translation is CASSDRAMGTEAFF.

V and J are TRBV18 and TRBJ2-7; TRBD1 matches at 7 bases. Trimming took 4 bases from V and 3 from J; bases not matched to a gene: 3. The germline V gene has CDR1 KGHSH and CDR2 LQKENI. There are 13 residues in the CDR3. CDR3 DNA: TGTGCCAGCTCACAGGGGGCCCTCTACGAGCAGTACTTC. Translated: CASSQGALYEQYF.

The V gene is TRBV2, the J gene TRBJ1-6, with a tentative D call TRBD1 (6 bases). Trimming pared 4 bases from V and 7 bases from J, leaving 20 bases between. CDR3 size: 17 residues. Germline CDR1 reads SNHLY; CDR2 reads FYNNEI. This CDR3 is CASSARLGGAWNSPLHF. The DNA of the CDR3 is TGTGCCAGCAGTGCCCGCCTCGGGGGGGCTTGGAATTCACCCCTCCACTTT.

V usage is TRBV6-5 and J usage is TRBJ2-2; 8 bases map to TRBD1. This CDR3 spans 15 amino acids. Losses at the gene ends were 5 bases for V and 7 bases for J; bases not matched to a gene: 9. CDR1 MNHEY and CDR2 SVGAGI come from the germline V gene. The CDR3 protein is CASSIRTGIHGELFF. Written as DNA, the CDR3 is TGTGCCAGCAGTATTCGGACAGGGATTCACGGGGAGCTGTTTTTT.

The V and J genes are TRBV9 and TRBJ2-3, with 14 nucleotides matching TRBD2. The CDR3 is 16 amino acids. CDR1 and CDR2 (germline): SGDLS, YYNGEE. The V and J ends lost 1 base and 5 bases, in that order; junction bases with no gene match: 3. The CDR3 region is CASSVLGLAGEDTQYF. CDR3 nucleotide sequence: TGTGCCAGCAGCGTACTGGGACTAGCGGGGGAAGATACGCAGTATTTT.

V gene TRBV6-5 combines with J gene TRBJ1-1; weak D call: TRBD1 (5 bases). CDR3 size: 15 residues. The germline CDR1 and CDR2 sequences are MNHEY and SVGAGI. The V end was cut by 6 bases, the J end by 4 bases, with 18 bases between. CDR3 loop: CASRTGGGDGTEAFF. The CDR3 DNA sequence: TGTGCCAGCAGGACCGGTGGGGGGGACGGCACTGAAGCTTTCTTT.

The V gene is TRBV7-3, the J gene TRBJ2-3, with 11 positions matching TRBD2. Trimming at V came to 4 bases and at J to 2 bases, leaving 5 bases not matched to a gene. CDR1 is SGHTA and CDR2 is FQGTGA in the germline V gene. There are 16 residues in the CDR3. The CDR3 reads CASSSLLAGDTDTQYF. Here the CDR3 DNA reads TGTGCCAGCAGCTCCCTACTAGCGGGGGACACAGATACGCAGTATTTT.

The V gene is TRBV10-1, the J gene TRBJ2-7, with a tentative D call TRBD1 (6 bases). CDR3 length: 16 residues. Germline V gene sequence: CDR1 WNHNN, CDR2 SYGVQD (reference sequence). Deletions cut 0 bases from V and 5 bases from J, with 17 bases between. The DNA for the CDR3 is TGCGCCAGCAGTGAGTCGGGGGCAGGGCTCGACCACGAGCAGTACTTC. Its protein is CASSESGAGLDHEQYF.

J is TRBJ1-3 and V is TRBV5-6, with D possibly being TRBD1 (6 bases). Trimming cost V 1 base and J 2 bases, with 10 bases left between them. CDR3 length: 15 amino acids. Germline V CDR1 and CDR2: SGHDT, YYEEEE. The CDR3 sequence: CASSLLPGAGNTIYF. CDR3 nucleotide sequence: TGTGCCAGCAGCTTGCTCCCAGGGGCTGGAAACACCATATATTTT.

The CDR3 nucleotides read TGTGCTAGTGGTTCCGGGAACGGGATTGATGGCTACACCTTC. This codes for CASGSGNGIDGYTF. V gene TRBV12-5 combines with J gene TRBJ1-2; D not certain. The CDR3 spans 14 residues. The germline V gene has CDR1 LGHNT and CDR2 FRNRAP. V lost 4 bases to trimming and J lost 6 bases, with 15 bases between them.

This sequence joins TRBV5-1 and TRBJ2-1; a weak D match, TRBD2 (7 bases). The CDR3 runs to 16 residues. Germline V lookup: CDR1 SGHRS, CDR2 YFSETQ. V lost 4 bases and J lost 7, with 21 bases in between. The CDR3 is CASSPRGAGLSNEQFF. CDR3 DNA sequence: TGCGCCAGCAGCCCTCGGGGGGCAGGTTTGTCGAATGAGCAGTTCTTC.

The J gene is TRBJ2-5, the V gene TRBV27; tentative D call: TRBD2 (6 bases). The CDR3 sequence is 14 residues long. V lost 5 bases and J 4 bases, leaving 14 bases between the germline ends. Germline CDR1 reads MNHEY; CDR2 reads SMNVEV (reference sequence). The CDR3 loop reads CASSPGLGGETQYF. In nucleotides, the CDR3 is TGTGCCAGCAGTCCCGGACTGGGGGGAGAGACCCAGTACTTC.

CDR3 sequence (DNA): TGTGCCAGCTCACCGCCGGGACAAGTAAATGAAAAACTGTTTTTT. Translation: CASSPPGQVNEKLFF. The V gene is TRBV18, the J gene TRBJ1-4, with a possible D match to TRBD1 (6 bases). V was cut by 3 bases and J by 5 bases, with 13 bases left in between. The CDR3 sequence is 15 residues long. Germline CDR1 and CDR2: KGHSH and LQKENI.

The chain combines TRBV18 with TRBJ1-2, with a tentative D call TRBD1 (6 bases). With 3 bases removed from V and 7 bases from J, the gap between germline ends came to 9 bases. This CDR3 contains 12 residues. CDR1 and CDR2 (germline): KGHSH, LQKENI. The CDR3 loop is CASSPTGPGYTF. The CDR3 nucleotides are TGTGCCAGCTCACCCACAGGGCCTGGCTACACCTTC.

CDR3: CASSLQGNEQFF. The CDR3 DNA reads as TGTGCCAGCAGCTTACAGGGGAATGAGCAGTTCTTC. The V and J genes are TRBV11-2 and TRBJ2-1; TRBD1 is a possible D gene (6 bases). The germline CDR1 and CDR2 sequences are SGHAT and FQNNGV. The CDR3 consists of 12 residues. Deletions cut 2 bases from V and 7 bases from J, with 6 bases between.

J is TRBJ1-5 and V is TRBV9, with 7 bases lining up with TRBD1. V trimming: 3 bases; J trimming: 1 base; junction bases outside the gene matches: 1. CDR3 size: 14 residues. From germline, CDR1 is SGDLS and CDR2 YYNGEE. The CDR3 DNA sequence: TGTGCCAGCAGCGCACAGGGGAGCAATCAGCCCCAGCATTTT. The encoded protein is CASSAQGSNQPQHF.

The J gene is TRBJ1-1, the V gene TRBV11-2; D is undetermined. CDR1 SGHAT and CDR2 FQNNGV come from the germline V gene. Deletions cut 2 bases from V and 3 bases from J, with 16 bases between. The CDR3 contains 16 residues. The CDR3 DNA reads TGTGCCAGCAGCTTATCTGCCCTTTTGGTAGACACTGAAGCTTTCTTT. Its translation: CASSLSALLVDTEAFF.

This chain links TRBV7-9 with TRBJ2-5; TRBD1 aligns across 7 bases. After removal of 3 bases from V and 2 bases from J, the junction contained 6 bases not matched to a gene. Germline V CDR1 and CDR2: SEHNR, FQNEAQ (reference sequence). The CDR3 extends over 15 amino acids. The CDR3 protein is CASSFGTAVQETQYF. The CDR3 bases are TGTGCCAGCAGCTTCGGGACAGCCGTACAAGAGACCCAGTACTTC.

The genes are TRBV10-1 and TRBJ1-6; 7 positions agree with TRBD1. Per the germline V gene, CDR1 is WNHNN and CDR2 is SYGVQD (reference sequence). This CDR3 comprises 14 residues. The junction had 4 bases not matched to a gene; V was cut back by 3 bases and J by 8 bases. CDR3 in amino acids: CASSERQGHSPLHF. CDR3 bases: TGCGCCAGCAGTGAAAGACAGGGTCATTCACCCCTCCACTTT.

The rearrangement links TRBV7-9 to TRBJ2-1; 12 nucleotides agree with TRBD2. Germline V gene lookup returns CDR1 SEHNR and CDR2 FQNEAQ (reference sequence). The CDR3 consists of 16 residues. J was trimmed by 5 bases and V by 5 bases; bases with no gene match: 7. The CDR3 DNA reads as TGTGCCAGCAGCCCCCCTAGCGGGGGGGCGAACAATGAGCAGTTCTTC. Translating gives CASSPPSGGANNEQFF.

The V and J genes are TRBV5-6 and TRBJ1-3, with D possibly being TRBD1 (5 bases). Between the trimmed V and J ends, which lost 4 bases and 2 bases, there was a span of 10 bases. CDR1 and CDR2 from the germline V gene are SGHDT and YYEEEE. The CDR3 contains 14 residues. CDR3 DNA: TGTGCCAGCAGCCGTGGGGCGGCTGGAAACACCATATATTTT. Protein product: CASSRGAAGNTIYF.

The gene calls are TRBV5-6 and TRBJ2-7, with TRBD1 matching over 7 bases. Germline CDR1 and CDR2: SGHDT and YYEEEE. J was trimmed by 12 bases and V by 8 bases; bases with no gene match: 11. CDR3 length equals 11 residues. The CDR3 spells CARSFGQVTYF. CDR3 coding DNA: TGTGCCAGAAGTTTTGGACAGGTTACGTACTTC.

V is TRBV28 and J is TRBJ2-7, with 7 bases fitting TRBD1. Germline V lookup: CDR1 MDHEN, CDR2 SYDVKM. The length of the CDR3 is 14 residues. The J segment lost 4 bases and the V segment lost 5 bases, leaving 8 bases of the junction unmatched. The CDR3 spells CASSTPQGVYEQYF. For the CDR3, the DNA is TGTGCCAGCAGTACTCCTCAGGGGGTATACGAGCAGTACTTC.

The rearrangement joins TRBV10-2 to TRBJ2-3; unclear D gene. This CDR3 spans 12 amino acids. The germline V gene has CDR1 WSHSY and CDR2 SAAADI. Trimming removed 5 bases from V and 5 bases from J, with 8 bases in between. The CDR3 region has the DNA TGCGCCAGCAGTTTAGTCGAAGATACGCAGTATTTT. Its protein product is CASSLVEDTQYF.